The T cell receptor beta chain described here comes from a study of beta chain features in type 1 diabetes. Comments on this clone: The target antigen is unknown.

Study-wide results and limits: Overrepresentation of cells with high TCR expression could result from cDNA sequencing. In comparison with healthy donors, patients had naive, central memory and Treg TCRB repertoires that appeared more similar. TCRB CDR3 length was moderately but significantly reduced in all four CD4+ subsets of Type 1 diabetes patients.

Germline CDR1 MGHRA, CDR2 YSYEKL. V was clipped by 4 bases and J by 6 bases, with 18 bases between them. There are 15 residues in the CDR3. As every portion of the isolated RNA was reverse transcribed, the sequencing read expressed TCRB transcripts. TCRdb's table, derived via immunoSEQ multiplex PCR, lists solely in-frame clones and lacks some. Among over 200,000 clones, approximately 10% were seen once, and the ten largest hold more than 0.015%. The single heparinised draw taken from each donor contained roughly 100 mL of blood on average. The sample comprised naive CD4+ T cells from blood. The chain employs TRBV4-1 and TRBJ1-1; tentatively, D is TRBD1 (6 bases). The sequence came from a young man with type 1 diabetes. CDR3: CASSRPYRVRSEAFF. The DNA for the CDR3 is TGCGCCAGCAGCCGCCCATACAGGGTACGGTCTGAAGCTTTCTTT.